This T cell receptor beta chain derives from a study of regulatory T cells in long-lasting Graves disease. The study's findings and limits: A limited number of samples was an acknowledged limitation. TRBV28, TRBJ1-2 and TRBJ2-5 were favored in persistent disease.

As concerns this clonotype: Its cognate antigen is unknown.

Time point defined: persistent/refractory GD, antithyroid drugs over 5 years with positive TRAb. The TCR library was made from RNA that had been extracted from PBMCs in TRIzol. Germline-derived CDR1 and CDR2 are SGHTA and FQGNSA. CDR3 size: 21 residues. The V gene lost 1 base and the J gene lost 3 bases, with 25 bases spanning the gap. TCR beta libraries were built with iRepertoire HTBI primers and Arm-PCR of CDR3 regions. TCRdb ran MiXCR on the multiplex PCR reads and lists one entry per CDR3 protein. Among 400,000 or so distinct CDR3 sequences, 20% to 25% were seen once, and the ten largest hold less than 25%.

This TCR was recovered from a female donor with Graves disease. The starting material was peripheral blood mononuclear cells (PBMCs), obtained when the disease was refractory, from a patient treated with antithyroid drugs. V is TRBV7-2 and J is TRBJ2-6; D is ambiguous. CDR3 sequence (DNA): TGTGCCAGCAGCTTAGTAGTATCCAGGAACCGATTTTCCGGTGGGGCCAACGTCCTGACTTTC. Its protein product is CASSLVVSRNRFSGGANVLTF.